One sample yielded the 18 T cell receptor beta chains listed below, sequenced in a study of blood T cells in healthy people across ages. A J-beta primer mix and a sample-barcoded 5' primer were used in a second PCR of roughly 6 to 11 cycles. MiXCR was run by TCRdb on the 5' RACE reads, yielding one entry per CDR3 protein. This sample has approximately 780,000 distinct CDR3 sequences; more than 25% occur once, and the top ten carry about 3%. These same records also appear under a second study, on T cells of mothers and their children.

Sequencing was done on a sample of blood. These receptors were obtained from a boy aged 5-17 years in good health.

J is TRBJ2-2 and V is TRBV3-1; D is unresolved. Germline V gene lookup returns CDR1 LGHDT and CDR2 YNNKEL (reference sequence). This CDR3 has 16 amino acids. V lost 0 bases and J lost 6, with 14 bases in between. CDR3 sequence reads: CASSQEREGNAGELFF. The CDR3 bases are TGTGCCAGCAGCCAAGAAAGGGAAGGGAATGCCGGGGAGCTGTTTTTT.

A remark on this clonotype: At one of its ends the junction is not consistent with the germline gene, which may arise from a read error. The rearrangement links TRBV28 to TRBJ1-4; D gene ambiguous. The CDR3 is 13 amino acids. From germline, CDR1 is MDHEN and CDR2 SYDVKM. CDR3 loop: CACSLPADEKLFF. Written as DNA, the CDR3 is TGTGCCTGCAGTCTCCCGGCGGACGAAAAACTGTTTTTT.

The genes are TRBV7-6 and TRBJ1-1; 11 positions agree with TRBD1. Looked up from germline, CDR1 is SGHVS and CDR2 is FNYEAQ. The CDR3 length is 16 residues. V was clipped by 5 bases and J by 4 bases; unmatched bases: 9. The CDR3, as DNA: TGTGCCAGCAGCCCTGGACAGGGGGCGCGGGTCACTGAAGCTTTCTTT. It yields the protein CASSPGQGARVTEAFF.

The chain employs TRBV12-3 or TRBV12-4 and TRBJ2-5; either TRBD1 or TRBD2 may supply D (6 bases each). The DNA end lines up better with TRBJ2-1; the J call may be wrong. This CDR3 spans 15 amino acids. CDR3 sequence: CASSIGGRGPNEQFF. The CDR3 region has the DNA TGTGCCAGCAGCATTGGGGGGCGAGGTCCGAATGAGCAGTTCTTC.

The chain carries TRBV10-3 and TRBJ2-5, with a weak D call TRBD1 (5 bases). The CDR3 consists of 14 residues. Germline-derived CDR1 and CDR2 are ENHRY and SYGVKD. Trimming took off 7 bases at V and 5 bases at J, with 17 bases between the two ends. CDR3 coding DNA: TGTGCCATCAATCAGGGCAGCCACTGGGAGACCCAGTACTTC. The encoded protein is CAINQGSHWETQYF.

This rearrangement joins TRBV28 to TRBJ2-1, with a weak D call TRBD1 (6 bases). Trimming took 11 bases from V and 0 from J, leaving 11 bases between them. The CDR3 is 13 residues long. Germline V CDR1 and CDR2: MDHEN, SYDVKM. CDR3 in amino acids: CASGESSYNEQFF. The CDR3 nucleotides read TGTGCCTCAGGGGAAAGCTCCTACAATGAGCAGTTCTTC.

This clonotype was recorded a few times. CDR3 residues: CASSFDRGRGWSEAFF. The CDR3 nucleotides are TGTGCCAGCAGCTTCGACAGGGGGCGAGGATGGTCTGAAGCTTTCTTT. This chain links TRBV11-2 with TRBJ1-1; 10 nucleotides align to TRBD1. The V segment lost 3 bases and the J segment 6 bases; nucleotides outside the gene matches: 10. CDR1 SGHAT and CDR2 FQNNGV come from the germline V gene. The CDR3 runs to 16 residues.

This clonotype came up a few times. J is TRBJ2-1 and V is TRBV12-3 or TRBV12-4, with 9 bases matching TRBD1. The CDR3 length is 19 residues. J was trimmed by 0 bases and V by 5 bases; bases with no gene match: 14. The CDR3 here is CASSPRTGATSSSYNEQFF. The DNA of the CDR3 is TGTGCCAGCAGTCCGCGGACAGGGGCCACTTCTAGCTCCTACAATGAGCAGTTCTTC.

This clonotype appeared a single time. The chain employs TRBV29-1 and TRBJ2-5; TRBD1 agrees at 9 bases. The V gene's germline CDR1 is SQVTM and CDR2 ANQGSEA. The J segment lost 4 bases and the V segment lost 6 bases, leaving 6 bases of the junction unmatched. The CDR3 sequence is 13 residues long. CDR3 sequence (DNA): TGCAGCGTATCGGGACAGGGCGGAGAGACCCAGTACTTC. Protein sequence: CSVSGQGGETQYF.

This clonotype turned up a few times. The chain has TRBV5-1 and TRBJ2-4, with a possible D match to TRBD2 (5 bases). The DNA end lines up better with TRBJ2-7; the J call may be wrong. Germline CDR1 reads SGHRS; CDR2 reads YFSETQ. The CDR3 loop spans 11 amino acids. The CDR3 nucleotides are TGCGCCAGCAGCTTCGAGGGCGAGCAGTACTTC. This gives the protein CASSFEGEQYF.

This clonotype has more than one count but fewer than ten. The chain joins TRBV20-1 to TRBJ2-1; 12 positions agree with TRBD1. This CDR3 is 17 amino acids long. The trim removed 2 bases at V and 8 bases at J, leaving 13 bases unmatched. Germline V gene sequence: CDR1 DFQATT, CDR2 SNEGSKA (reference sequence). The CDR3 nucleotides read TGCAGTGCTAGACATGCCGGCCGGGACAGGGGGCGCGATGAGCAGTTCTTC. It specifies CSARHAGRDRGRDEQFF.

The chain uses TRBV5-1 and TRBJ2-5; D is perhaps TRBD1 or TRBD2 (6 bases each). Trimming removed 3 bases at V and 5 bases at J, with 11 bases between. Germline V lookup: CDR1 SGHRS, CDR2 YFSETQ. The CDR3 is 13 residues long. CDR3 region: CASSYRGLETQYF. The CDR3 DNA reads TGCGCCAGCAGCTACCGGGGGCTGGAGACCCAGTACTTC.

This clonotype was recorded many times. V usage is TRBV28 and J usage is TRBJ2-7; 8 bases match TRBD2. The CDR3 runs 15 residues. V lost 4 bases and J lost 3; bases outside the gene matches: 8. Germline V lookup: CDR1 MDHEN, CDR2 SYDVKM. The CDR3 bases are TGTGCCAGCAGTTGGGAGGGACTAGGGGTCTACGAGCAGTACTTC. Protein: CASSWEGLGVYEQYF.

This clonotype was picked up a small number of times. An end of the junction does not agree with germline; a read error may underlie this. This chain links TRBV18 with TRBJ1-3; no clear D. The CDR3 is 12 residues long. CDR1 is KGHSH and CDR2 is LQKENI in the germline V gene. In DNA form, the CDR3 reads TGCGCCAGCTCTCGCTTTGGGGACACCATATATTTT. Translation gives CASSRFGDTIYF.

V is TRBV12-3 or TRBV12-4 and J is TRBJ2-5, with 7 bases matching TRBD2. This CDR3 comprises 14 residues. The trim removed 0 bases at V and 5 bases at J, leaving 3 bases unmatched. The CDR3 loop reads CASSLAGGVETQYF. The CDR3 region has the DNA TGTGCCAGCAGTTTAGCGGGGGGGGTTGAGACCCAGTACTTC.

V is TRBV5-1 and J is TRBJ2-5, with D unresolved. The DNA end is more similar to TRBJ2-7, so the J call may be wrong. This CDR3 has 14 residues. Germline assignment: CDR1 SGHRS and CDR2 YFSETQ. CDR3 loop: CASSLDGWSYEQYF. CDR3 nucleotides: TGCGCCAGCAGCCTTGACGGGTGGTCCTACGAGCAGTACTTC.

The rearrangement uses TRBV5-1 and TRBJ2-7; D is perhaps TRBD2 (6 bases). The germline V gene has CDR1 SGHRS and CDR2 YFSETQ. Trimming took 0 bases from V and 7 from J, leaving 11 bases between them. CDR3 length equals 13 residues. CDR3 protein: CASSLVGGSEQYF. CDR3 bases: TGCGCCAGCAGCTTGGTCGGGGGTAGTGAGCAGTACTTC.

This clonotype was seen a handful of times. The chain employs TRBV10-3 and TRBJ1-1; a weak D match, TRBD1 (6 bases). CDR3 length: 13 residues. V was trimmed by 10 bases and J by 1 base, leaving 13 bases between them. Germline V gene lookup returns CDR1 ENHRY and CDR2 SYGVKD. The CDR3 sequence: CATRGLQNTEAFF. The CDR3 DNA is TGTGCCACCAGGGGACTCCAGAACACTGAAGCTTTCTTT.